The text below deals with one T cell receptor beta chain. Profiled with immunoSEQ multiplex PCR; TCRdb holds only in-frame clones, not every one. The top ten hold 20% of the sample, which has about 190,000 clones, about 85% seen once. This entry comes from a study of blood T cell repertoires in COVID-19. Trimming at V came to 3 bases and at J to 8 bases, leaving 10 bases not matched to a gene. The CDR3 covers 15 residues. The germline V gene has CDR1 MDHEN and CDR2 SYDVKM. The origin of this receptor is a human donor in a cohort sampled during active COVID-19. The specimen was peripheral blood. The chain is built from TRBV28 and TRBJ1-2; 9 bases are shared with TRBD1. CDR3 nucleotides: TGTGCCAGCAGTTTGGGACAGGGTCAAATTCGGGGCTACACCTTC. Its translation is CASSLGQGQIRGYTF.